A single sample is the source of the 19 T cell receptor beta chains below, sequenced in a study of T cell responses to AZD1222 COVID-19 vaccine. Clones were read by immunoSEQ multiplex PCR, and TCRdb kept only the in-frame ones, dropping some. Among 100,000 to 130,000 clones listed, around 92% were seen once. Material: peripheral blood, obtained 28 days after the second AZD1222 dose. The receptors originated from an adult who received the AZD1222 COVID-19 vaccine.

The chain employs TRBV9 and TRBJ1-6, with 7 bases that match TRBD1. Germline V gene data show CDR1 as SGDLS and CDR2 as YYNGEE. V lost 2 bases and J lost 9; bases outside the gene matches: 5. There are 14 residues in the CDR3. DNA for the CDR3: TGTGCCAGCAGCGTTGAACAGGGGAGTTCACCCCTCCACTTT. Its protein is CASSVEQGSSPLHF.

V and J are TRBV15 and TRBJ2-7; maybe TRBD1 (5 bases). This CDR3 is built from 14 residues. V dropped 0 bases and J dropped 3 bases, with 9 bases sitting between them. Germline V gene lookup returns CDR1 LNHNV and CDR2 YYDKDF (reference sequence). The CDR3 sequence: CATSRERQSYEQYF. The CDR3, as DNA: TGTGCCACCAGCAGAGAAAGACAGAGCTACGAGCAGTACTTC.

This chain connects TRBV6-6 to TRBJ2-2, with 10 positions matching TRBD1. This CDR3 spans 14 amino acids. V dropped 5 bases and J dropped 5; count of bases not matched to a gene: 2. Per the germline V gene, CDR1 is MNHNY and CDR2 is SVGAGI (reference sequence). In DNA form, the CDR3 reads TGTGCCAGCAGTCGGACAGGGGGGACCGGGGAGCTGTTTTTT. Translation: CASSRTGGTGELFF.

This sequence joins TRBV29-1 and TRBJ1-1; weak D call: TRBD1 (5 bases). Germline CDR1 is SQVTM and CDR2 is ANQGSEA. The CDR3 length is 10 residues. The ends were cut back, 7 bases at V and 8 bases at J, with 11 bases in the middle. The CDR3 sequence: CSGVTVEAFF. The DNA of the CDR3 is TGCAGCGGGGTGACAGTAGAAGCTTTCTTT.

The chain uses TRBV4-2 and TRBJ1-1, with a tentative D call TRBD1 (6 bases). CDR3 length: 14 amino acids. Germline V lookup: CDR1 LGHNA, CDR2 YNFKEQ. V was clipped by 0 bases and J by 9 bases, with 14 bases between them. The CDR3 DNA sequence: TGTGCCAGCAGCCAAGATCCCCAGGGGACCCAAGCTTTCTTT. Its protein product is CASSQDPQGTQAFF.

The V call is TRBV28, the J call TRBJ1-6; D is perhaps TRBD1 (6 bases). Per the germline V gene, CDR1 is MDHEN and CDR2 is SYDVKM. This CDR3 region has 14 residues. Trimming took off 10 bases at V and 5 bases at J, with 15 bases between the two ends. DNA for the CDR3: TGTGCCATCCCAACAGGGCCCAATAATTCACCCCTCCACTTT. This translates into CAIPTGPNNSPLHF.

CDR3 DNA sequence: TGTGCCAGCAGCCAAGAATTAAGACTCCGACCGTGGGATACGCAGTATTTT. Translating it yields CASSQELRLRPWDTQYF. The V and J genes are TRBV3-1 (or the pseudogene TRBV3-2) and TRBJ2-3; D gene uncertain. Germline V gene data show CDR1 as LGHDT and CDR2 as YNNKEL (reference sequence). V was cut by 0 bases and J by 6 bases, with 19 bases left in between. The CDR3 sequence is 17 residues long.

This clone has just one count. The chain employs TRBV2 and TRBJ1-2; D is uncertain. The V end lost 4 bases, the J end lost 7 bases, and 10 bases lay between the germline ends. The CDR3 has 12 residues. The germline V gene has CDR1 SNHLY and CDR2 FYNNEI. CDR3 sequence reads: CASSGEGRGYTF. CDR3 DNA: TGTGCCAGCAGTGGAGAGGGTCGTGGCTACACCTTC.

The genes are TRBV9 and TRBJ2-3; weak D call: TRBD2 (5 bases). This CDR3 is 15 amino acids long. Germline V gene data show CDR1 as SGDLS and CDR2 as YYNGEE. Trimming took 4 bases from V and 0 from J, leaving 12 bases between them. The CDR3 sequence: CASSPLGSSTDTQYF. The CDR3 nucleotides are TGTGCCAGCAGCCCCTTGGGGAGTAGCACAGATACGCAGTATTTT.

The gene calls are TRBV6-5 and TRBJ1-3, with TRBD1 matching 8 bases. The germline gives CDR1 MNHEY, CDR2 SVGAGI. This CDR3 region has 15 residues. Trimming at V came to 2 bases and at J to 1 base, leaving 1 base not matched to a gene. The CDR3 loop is CASSYGQGSGNTIYF. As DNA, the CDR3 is TGTGCCAGCAGTTACGGACAGGGTTCTGGAAACACCATATATTTT.

DNA of the CDR3: TGTGCCAGCAGATCGACAGGGAGGCAAGATCAGTACTTC. Translating it yields CASRSTGRQDQYF. The chain employs TRBV2 and TRBJ2-4; TRBD1 might be the D (7 bases). The CDR3 spans 13 residues. The V and J ends lost 6 bases and 12 bases respectively, with 18 bases between them. The V gene's germline CDR1 is SNHLY and CDR2 FYNNEI.

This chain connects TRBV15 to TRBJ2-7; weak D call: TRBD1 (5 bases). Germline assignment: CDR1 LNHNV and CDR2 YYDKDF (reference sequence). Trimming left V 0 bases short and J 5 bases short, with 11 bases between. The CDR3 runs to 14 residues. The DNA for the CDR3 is TGTGCCACCAGCAGAGAACAGGTGGTCGACGAGCAGTACTTC. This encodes CATSREQVVDEQYF. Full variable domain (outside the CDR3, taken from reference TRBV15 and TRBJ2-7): DAMVIQNPRYQVTQFGKPVTLSCSQTLNHNVMYWYQQKSSQAPKLLFHYYDKDFNNEADTPDNFQSRRPNTSFCFLDIRSPGLGDTAMYLCATSREQVVDEQYFGPGTRLTVT.

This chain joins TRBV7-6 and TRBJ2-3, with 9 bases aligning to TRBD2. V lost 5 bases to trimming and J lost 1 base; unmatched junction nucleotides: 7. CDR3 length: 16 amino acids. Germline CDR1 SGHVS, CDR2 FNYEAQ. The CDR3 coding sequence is TGTGCCAGCAGCATGACTAGCGGAGGGGGCACAGATACGCAGTATTTT. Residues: CASSMTSGGGTDTQYF.

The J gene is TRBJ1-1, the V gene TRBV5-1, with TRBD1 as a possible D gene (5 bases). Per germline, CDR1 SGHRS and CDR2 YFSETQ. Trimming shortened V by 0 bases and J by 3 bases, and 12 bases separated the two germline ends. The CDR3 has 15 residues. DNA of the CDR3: TGCGCCAGCAGCTTGGTCGTTGGGGCCGACACTGAAGCTTTCTTT. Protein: CASSLVVGADTEAFF. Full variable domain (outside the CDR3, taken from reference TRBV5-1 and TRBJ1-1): KAGVTQTPRYLIKTRGQQVTLSCSPISGHRSVSWYQQTPGQGLQFLFEYFSETQRNKGNFPGRFSGRQFSNSRSEMNVSTLELGDSALYLCASSLVVGADTEAFFGQGTRLTVV.

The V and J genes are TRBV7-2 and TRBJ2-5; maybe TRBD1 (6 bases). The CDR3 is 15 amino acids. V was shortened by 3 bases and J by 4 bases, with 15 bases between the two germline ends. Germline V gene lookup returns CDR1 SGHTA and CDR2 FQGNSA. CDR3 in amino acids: CASSFNAGALETQYF. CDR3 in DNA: TGTGCCAGCAGCTTTAACGCAGGGGCGTTAGAGACCCAGTACTTC.

CDR3 region: CASSPGGWNTEAFF. Written as DNA, the CDR3 is TGTGCCAGCAGCCCAGGGGGGTGGAACACTGAAGCTTTCTTT. The gene calls are TRBV5-4 and TRBJ1-1, with 7 bases lining up with TRBD1. Germline-derived CDR1 and CDR2 are SGHNT and YYREEE (reference sequence). The CDR3 contains 14 residues. The trim removed 4 bases at V and 1 base at J, leaving 4 bases unmatched. Based on the CDR3 plus reference TRBV5-4 and TRBJ1-1, the full variable domain is ETGVTQSPTHLIKTRGQQVTLRCSSQSGHNTVSWYQQALGQGPQFIFQYYREEENGRGNFPPRFSGLQFPNYSSELNVNALELDDSALYLCASSPGGWNTEAFFGQGTRLTVV.

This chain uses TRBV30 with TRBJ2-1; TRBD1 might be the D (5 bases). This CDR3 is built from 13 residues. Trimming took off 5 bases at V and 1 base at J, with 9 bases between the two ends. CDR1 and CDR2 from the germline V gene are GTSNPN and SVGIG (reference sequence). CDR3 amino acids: CAWDSQSYNEQFF. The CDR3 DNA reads TGTGCCTGGGACAGCCAATCCTACAATGAGCAGTTCTTC.

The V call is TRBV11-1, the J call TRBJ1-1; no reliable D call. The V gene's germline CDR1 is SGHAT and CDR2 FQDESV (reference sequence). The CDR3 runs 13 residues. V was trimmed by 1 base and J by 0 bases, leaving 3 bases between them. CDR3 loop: CASSLGLNTEAFF. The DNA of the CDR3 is TGTGCCAGCAGCTTAGGGTTGAACACTGAAGCTTTCTTT. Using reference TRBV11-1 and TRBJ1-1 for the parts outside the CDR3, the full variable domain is EAEVAQSPRYKITEKSQAVAFWCDPISGHATLYWYRQILGQGPELLVQFQDESVVDDSQLPKDRFSAERLKGVDSTLKIQPAELGDSAMYLCASSLGLNTEAFFGQGTRLTVV.

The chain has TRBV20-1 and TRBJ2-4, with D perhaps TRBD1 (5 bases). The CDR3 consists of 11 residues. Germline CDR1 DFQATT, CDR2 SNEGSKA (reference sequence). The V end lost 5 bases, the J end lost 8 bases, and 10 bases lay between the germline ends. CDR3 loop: CSAGAIDIQYF. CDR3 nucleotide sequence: TGCAGTGCTGGGGCCATTGACATTCAGTACTTC.